The following is a TCR beta chain sequence with its context. Produced via immunoSEQ multiplex PCR; TCRdb's table is partial and in-frame only. Found here are about 220,000 clones, 80% to 90% of them singletons; the top ten hold less than 4.5%. Categorization into cohorts depended on clinical history that participants reported. CDR3 size: 15 residues. V was clipped by 6 bases and J by 4 bases; unmatched bases: 9. Germline CDR1 reads MNHEY; CDR2 reads SVGAGI. The sample is drawn from a study of blood T cell repertoires in COVID-19. This TCR was recovered from a woman between 35 and 50 years old with acute COVID-19. V gene TRBV6-5 combines with J gene TRBJ2-1, with 7 bases that match TRBD2. The sample was PBMCs or T cells enriched from blood (not recorded which). The CDR3 DNA reads TGTGCCAGCAGACCTGAGGCGGGGGTGTACAATGAGCAGTTCTTC. This codes for CASRPEAGVYNEQFF.